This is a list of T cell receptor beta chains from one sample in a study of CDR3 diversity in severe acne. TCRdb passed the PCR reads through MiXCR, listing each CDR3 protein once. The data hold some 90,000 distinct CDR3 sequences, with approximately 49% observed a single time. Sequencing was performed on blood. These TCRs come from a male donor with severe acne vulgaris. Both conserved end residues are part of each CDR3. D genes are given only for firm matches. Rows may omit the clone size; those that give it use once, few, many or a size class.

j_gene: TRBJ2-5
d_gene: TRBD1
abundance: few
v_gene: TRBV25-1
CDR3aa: CASSPGTGGWETQYF
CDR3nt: TGTGCCAGCAGTCCTGGGACAGGTGGTTGGGAGACCCAGTACTTC

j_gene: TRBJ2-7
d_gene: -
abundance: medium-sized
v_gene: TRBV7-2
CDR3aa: CASSLAFYEQYF
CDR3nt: TGTGCCAGCAGCTTAGCGTTCTACGAGCAGTACTTC

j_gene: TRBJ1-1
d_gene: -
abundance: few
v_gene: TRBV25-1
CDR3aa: CASSPAEAFF
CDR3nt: TGTGCCAGCAGCCCTGCTGAAGCTTTCTTT

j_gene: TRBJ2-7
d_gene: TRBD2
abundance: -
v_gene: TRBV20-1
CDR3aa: CSATGGSYEQYF
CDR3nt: TGCAGTGCGACCGGCGGGAGCTACGAGCAGTACTTC

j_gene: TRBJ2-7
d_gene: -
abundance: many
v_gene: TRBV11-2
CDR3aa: CASSFEWLNEQYF
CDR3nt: TGTGCCAGCAGCTTCGAGTGGTTAAACGAGCAGTACTTC

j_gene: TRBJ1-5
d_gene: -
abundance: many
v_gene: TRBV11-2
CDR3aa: CASSPGHNQPQHF
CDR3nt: TGTGCCAGCAGCCCGGGTCACAATCAGCCCCAGCATTTT

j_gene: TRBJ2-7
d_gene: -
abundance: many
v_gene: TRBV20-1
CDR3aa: CSARVGGTREQYF
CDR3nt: TGCAGTGCTAGAGTAGGCGGTACGAGGGAGCAGTACTTC

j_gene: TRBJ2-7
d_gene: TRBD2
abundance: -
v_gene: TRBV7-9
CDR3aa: CASSYLGGSYEQYF
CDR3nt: TGTGCCAGCAGTTACCTCGGGGGGTCCTACGAGCAGTACTTC

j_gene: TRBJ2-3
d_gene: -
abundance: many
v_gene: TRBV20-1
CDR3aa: CSAGGLSARSTDTQYF
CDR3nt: TGCAGTGCCGGGGGCTTATCTGCCCGGTCCACAGATACGCAGTATTTT

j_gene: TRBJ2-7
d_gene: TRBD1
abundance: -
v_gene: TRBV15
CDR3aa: CATSRRDRGPYEQYF
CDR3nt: TGTGCCACCAGCAGACGCGACAGGGGGCCCTACGAGCAGTACTTC

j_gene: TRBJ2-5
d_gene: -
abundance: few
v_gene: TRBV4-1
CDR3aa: CASSQEEGSRASQETQYF
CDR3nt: TGCGCCAGCAGCCAAGAGGAAGGAAGTAGGGCGAGCCAAGAGACCCAGTACTTC

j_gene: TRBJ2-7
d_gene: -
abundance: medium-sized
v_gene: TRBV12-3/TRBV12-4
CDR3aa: CASSLAILSYEQYF
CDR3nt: TGTGCCAGCAGTTTAGCCATACTGTCCTACGAGCAGTACTTC

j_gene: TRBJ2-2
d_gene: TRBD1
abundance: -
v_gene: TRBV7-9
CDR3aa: CASSSRTGGRFGELFF
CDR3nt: TGTGCCAGCAGCTCGCGGACAGGGGGCAGGTTCGGGGAGCTGTTTTTT

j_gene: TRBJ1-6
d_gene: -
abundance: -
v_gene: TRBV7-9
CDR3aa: CASSLAGQDRLGSPLHF
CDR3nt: TGTGCCAGCAGCTTAGCGGGGCAGGACCGACTTGGTTCACCCCTCCACTTT

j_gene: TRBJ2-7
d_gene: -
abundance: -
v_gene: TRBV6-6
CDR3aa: CASSYSGFSYEQYF
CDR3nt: TGTGCCAGCAGTTACTCCGGATTCTCCTACGAGCAGTACTTC

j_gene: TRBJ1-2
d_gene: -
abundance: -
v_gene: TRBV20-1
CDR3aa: CSATLLRDLPTGYTF
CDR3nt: TGCAGTGCTACCCTTTTGCGGGACCTCCCAACGGGCTACACCTTC

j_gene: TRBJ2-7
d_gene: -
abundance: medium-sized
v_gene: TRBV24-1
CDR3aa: CATSDDRSYEQYF
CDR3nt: TGTGCCACCAGTGACGACAGGAGTTACGAGCAGTACTTC

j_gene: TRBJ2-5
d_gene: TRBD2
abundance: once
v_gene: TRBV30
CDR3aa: CAWRHPGLANQETQYF
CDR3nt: TGTGCCTGGAGACACCCGGGACTAGCGAACCAAGAGACCCAGTACTTC

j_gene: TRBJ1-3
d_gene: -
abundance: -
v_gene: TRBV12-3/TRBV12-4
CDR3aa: CASSLRQSGNTIYF
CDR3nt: TGTGCCAGCAGTTTAAGGCAGTCTGGAAACACCATATATTTT

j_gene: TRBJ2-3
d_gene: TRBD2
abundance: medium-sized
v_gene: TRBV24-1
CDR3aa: CATSDSLTSGTDTQYF
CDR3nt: TGTGCCACCAGTGATTCCTTGACTAGCGGGACAGATACGCAGTATTTT

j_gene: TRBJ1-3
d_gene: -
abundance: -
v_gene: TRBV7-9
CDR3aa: CASSWGSGNTIYF
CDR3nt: TGTGCCAGCAGCTGGGGGTCTGGAAACACCATATATTTT

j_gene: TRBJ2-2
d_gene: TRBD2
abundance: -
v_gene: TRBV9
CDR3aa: CASKEDSGSTGELFF
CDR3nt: TGTGCCAGCAAAGAGGATAGCGGGAGCACCGGGGAGCTGTTTTTT

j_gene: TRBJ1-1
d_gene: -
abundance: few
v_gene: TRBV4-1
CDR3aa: CASSQIGQGRTEAFF
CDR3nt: TGCGCCAGCAGCCAAATAGGGCAGGGGCGAACTGAAGCTTTCTTT

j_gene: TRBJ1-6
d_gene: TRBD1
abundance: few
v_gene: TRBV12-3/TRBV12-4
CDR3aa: CASRGQGWRSPLHF
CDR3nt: TGTGCCAGCAGAGGACAGGGTTGGCGATCACCCCTCCACTTT

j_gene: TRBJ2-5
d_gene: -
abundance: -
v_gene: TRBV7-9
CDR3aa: CASGLWQGKETQYF
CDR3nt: TGTGCCAGCGGACTTTGGCAGGGGAAGGAGACCCAGTACTTC

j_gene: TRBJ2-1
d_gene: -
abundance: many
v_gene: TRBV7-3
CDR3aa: CASSTFTYNEQFF
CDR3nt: TGTGCCAGCAGCACCTTCACCTACAATGAGCAGTTCTTC

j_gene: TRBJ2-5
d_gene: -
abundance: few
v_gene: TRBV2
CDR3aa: CASTTGGETQYF
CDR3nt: TGTGCCAGCACCACAGGAGGGGAGACCCAGTACTTC

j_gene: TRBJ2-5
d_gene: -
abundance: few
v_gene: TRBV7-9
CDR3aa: CASSWTSQETQYF
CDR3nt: TGTGCCAGCAGCTGGACCAGCCAAGAGACCCAGTACTTC

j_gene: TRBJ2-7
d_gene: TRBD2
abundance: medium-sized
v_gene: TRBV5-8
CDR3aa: CASSLGSREANEQYF
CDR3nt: TGTGCCAGCAGCTTGGGATCCCGGGAGGCCAACGAGCAGTACTTC

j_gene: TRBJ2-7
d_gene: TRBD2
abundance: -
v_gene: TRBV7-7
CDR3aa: CASSPGLAGVIHEQYF
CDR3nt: TGTGCTAGCAGTCCGGGACTAGCGGGAGTAATCCACGAGCAGTACTTC

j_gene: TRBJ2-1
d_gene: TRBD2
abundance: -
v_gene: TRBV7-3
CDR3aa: CASGFGGGNEQFF
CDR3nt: TGTGCCAGCGGCTTCGGGGGGGGGAATGAGCAGTTCTTC

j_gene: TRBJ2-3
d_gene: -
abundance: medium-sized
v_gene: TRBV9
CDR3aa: CASSENLGTQYF
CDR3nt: TGTGCCAGCAGTGAAAACCTGGGTACGCAGTATTTT

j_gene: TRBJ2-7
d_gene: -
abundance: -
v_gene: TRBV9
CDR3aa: CASSVVGTSYEQYF
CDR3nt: TGTGCCAGCAGCGTAGTGGGGACCTCCTACGAGCAGTACTTC

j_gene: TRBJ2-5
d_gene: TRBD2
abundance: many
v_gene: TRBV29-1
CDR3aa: CSVVVAGDQKETQYF
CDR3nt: TGCAGCGTTGTTGTAGCGGGAGATCAGAAAGAGACCCAGTACTTC

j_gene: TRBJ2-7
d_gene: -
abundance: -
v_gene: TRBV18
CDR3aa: CASSPPCSYEQYF
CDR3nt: TGTGCCAGCTCACCTCCGTGCTCCTACGAGCAGTACTTC

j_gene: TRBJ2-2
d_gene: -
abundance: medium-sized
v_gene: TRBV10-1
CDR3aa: CASSVDGTGELFF
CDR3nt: TGCGCCAGTAGCGTCGACGGGACCGGGGAGCTGTTTTTT

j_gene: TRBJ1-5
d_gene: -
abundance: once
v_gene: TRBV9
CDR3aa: CASSASGNQPQHF
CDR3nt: TGTGCCAGCAGCGCCTCGGGGAATCAGCCCCAGCATTTT

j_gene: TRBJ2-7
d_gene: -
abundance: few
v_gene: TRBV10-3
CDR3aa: CAISSQAYEQYF
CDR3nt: TGTGCCATCAGTTCCCAGGCCTACGAGCAGTACTTC

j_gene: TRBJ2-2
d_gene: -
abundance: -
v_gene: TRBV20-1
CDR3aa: CSAERGGGGGGELFF
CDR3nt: TGCAGTGCTGAGAGGGGGGGGGGGGGGGGGGGGGAGCTGTTTTTT

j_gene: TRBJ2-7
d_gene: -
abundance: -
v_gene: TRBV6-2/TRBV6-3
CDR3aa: CASSLGLGDGGEQYF
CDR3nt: TGTGCCAGCAGTTTAGGTCTGGGAGATGGCGGGGAGCAGTACTTC

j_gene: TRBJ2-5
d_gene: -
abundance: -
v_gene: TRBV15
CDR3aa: CATSRDRLAGGETQYF
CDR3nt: TGTGCCACCAGCAGAGATCGGCTTGCAGGAGGGGAGACCCAGTACTTC

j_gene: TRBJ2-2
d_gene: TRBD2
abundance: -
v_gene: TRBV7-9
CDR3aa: CASSHRGGRGTGELFF
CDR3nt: TGCGCCAGCAGCCACCGGGGGGGGAGAGGCACCGGGGAGCTGTTTTTT

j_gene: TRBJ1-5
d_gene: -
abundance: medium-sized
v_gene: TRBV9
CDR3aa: CASSVRRGVQPQHF
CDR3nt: TGTGCCAGCAGCGTACGACGGGGAGTACAGCCCCAGCATTTT

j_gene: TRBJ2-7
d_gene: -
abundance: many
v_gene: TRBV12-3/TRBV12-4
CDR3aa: CASTSRQGAYEQYF
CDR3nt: TGTGCCAGCACCTCCCGGCAGGGAGCGTACGAGCAGTACTTC

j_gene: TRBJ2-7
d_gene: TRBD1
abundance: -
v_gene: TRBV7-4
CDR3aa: CASSGTGVAYEQYF
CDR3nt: TGTGCCAGCAGCGGGACAGGGGTAGCCTACGAGCAGTACTTC

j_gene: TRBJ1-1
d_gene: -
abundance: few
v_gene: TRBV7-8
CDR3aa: CASSLGVGDTEAFF
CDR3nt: TGTGCCAGCAGCTTAGGGGTTGGGGACACTGAAGCTTTCTTT

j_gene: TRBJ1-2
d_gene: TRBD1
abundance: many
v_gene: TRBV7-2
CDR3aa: CASSVGQGYGYTF
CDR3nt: TGTGCCAGCAGCGTAGGACAGGGATATGGCTACACCTTC

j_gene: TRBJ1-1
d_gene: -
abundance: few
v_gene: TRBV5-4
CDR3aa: CASSLDSDGTEAFF
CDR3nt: TGTGCCAGCAGCTTGGACTCCGACGGTACTGAAGCTTTCTTT

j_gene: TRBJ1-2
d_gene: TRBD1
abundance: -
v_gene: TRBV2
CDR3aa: CASSEATGRNYGYTF
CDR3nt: TGTGCCAGCAGTGAAGCGACAGGGCGGAACTATGGCTACACCTTC

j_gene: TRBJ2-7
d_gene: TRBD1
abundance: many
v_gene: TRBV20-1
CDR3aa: CSARDGTGRIDEQYF
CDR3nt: TGCAGTGCTAGAGATGGGACAGGGAGAATAGACGAGCAGTACTTC

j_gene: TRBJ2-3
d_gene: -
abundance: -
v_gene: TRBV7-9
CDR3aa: CASSLVSGSTDTQYF
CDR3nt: TGTGCCAGCAGCTTAGTTAGCGGCAGCACAGATACGCAGTATTTT

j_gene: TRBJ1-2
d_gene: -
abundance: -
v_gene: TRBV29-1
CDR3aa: CSVEARFDGYTF
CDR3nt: TGCAGCGTTGAAGCCAGGTTCGATGGCTACACCTTC

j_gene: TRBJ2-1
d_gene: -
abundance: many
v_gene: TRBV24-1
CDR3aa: CATSDPHNEQFF
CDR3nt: TGTGCCACCAGTGATCCCCACAATGAGCAGTTCTTC

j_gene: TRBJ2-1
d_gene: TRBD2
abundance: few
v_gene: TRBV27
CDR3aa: CASSYRLAGVGDRSEQFF
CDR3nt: TGTGCCAGCAGCTACAGACTAGCGGGAGTCGGGGACCGTAGTGAGCAGTTCTTC

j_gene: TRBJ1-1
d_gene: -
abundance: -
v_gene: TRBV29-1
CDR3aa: CSGDWGTEAFF
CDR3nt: TGCAGCGGCGATTGGGGCACTGAAGCTTTCTTT

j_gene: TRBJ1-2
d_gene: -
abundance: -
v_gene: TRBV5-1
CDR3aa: CASSPDLVYGYTF
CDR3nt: TGCGCCAGCAGTCCGGACCTAGTCTATGGCTACACCTTC